This TCR beta chain was obtained from a study of T cell responses to AZD1222 COVID-19 vaccine. This CDR3 region has 13 residues. V lost 0 bases, J lost 6 bases, and 9 bases lay in between. Germline V gene sequence: CDR1 SGHTS, CDR2 YDEGEE. Sequencing was performed with immunoSEQ multiplex PCR; in TCRdb, only in-frame clones are kept and a portion is missing. This repertoire shows 100,000 to 150,000 clones, around 90% found once; its top ten account for 1.3% to 1.5%. The sequence was collected from an adult in good health. Specimen: peripheral blood, collected on day 0 of AZD1222 vaccination. This chain uses TRBV5-8 with TRBJ1-2; unclear D gene. Written as DNA, the CDR3 is TGTGCCAGCAGCTTGGAACAATCCCATGGCTACACCTTC. Amino acid sequence: CASSLEQSHGYTF.